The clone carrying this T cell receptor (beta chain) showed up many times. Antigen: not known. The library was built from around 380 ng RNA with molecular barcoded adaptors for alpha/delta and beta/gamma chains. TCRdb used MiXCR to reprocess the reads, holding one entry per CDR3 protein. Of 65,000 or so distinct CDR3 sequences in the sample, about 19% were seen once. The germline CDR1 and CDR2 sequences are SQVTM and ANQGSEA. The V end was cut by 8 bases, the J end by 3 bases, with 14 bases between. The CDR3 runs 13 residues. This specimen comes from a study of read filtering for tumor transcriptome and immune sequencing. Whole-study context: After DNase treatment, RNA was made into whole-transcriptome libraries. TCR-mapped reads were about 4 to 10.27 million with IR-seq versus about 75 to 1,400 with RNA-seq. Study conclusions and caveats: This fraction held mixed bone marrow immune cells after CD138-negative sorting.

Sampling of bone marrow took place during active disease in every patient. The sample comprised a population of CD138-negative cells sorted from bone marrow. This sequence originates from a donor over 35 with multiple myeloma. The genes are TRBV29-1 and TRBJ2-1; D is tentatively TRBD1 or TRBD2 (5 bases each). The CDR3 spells CSKTEGVYNEQFF. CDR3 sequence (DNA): TGCAGCAAGACAGAGGGCGTCTACAATGAGCAGTTCTTC.